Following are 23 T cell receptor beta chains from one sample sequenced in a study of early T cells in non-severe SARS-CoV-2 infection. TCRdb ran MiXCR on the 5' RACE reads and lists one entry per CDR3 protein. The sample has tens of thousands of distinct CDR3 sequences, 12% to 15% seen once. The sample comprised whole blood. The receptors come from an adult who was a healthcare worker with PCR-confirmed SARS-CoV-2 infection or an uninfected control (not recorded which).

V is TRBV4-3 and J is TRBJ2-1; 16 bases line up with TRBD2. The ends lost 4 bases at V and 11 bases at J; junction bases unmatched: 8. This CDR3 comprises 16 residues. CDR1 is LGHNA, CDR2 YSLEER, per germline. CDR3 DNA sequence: TGCGCCAGCAGCCTGACCGGGACTAGCGGGGGGGCACAGCAGTTCTTC. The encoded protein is CASSLTGTSGGAQQFF.

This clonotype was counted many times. CDR3 protein: CASSATGLSGANVLTF. The CDR3 DNA sequence: TGCGCCAGCAGCGCGACAGGTTTATCTGGGGCCAACGTCCTGACTTTC. The V gene is TRBV5-1, the J gene TRBJ2-6; tentative D call: TRBD1 (6 bases). The V end lost 4 bases, the J end lost 1 base, and 12 bases lay between the germline ends. From germline, CDR1 is SGHRS and CDR2 YFSETQ. The CDR3 spans 16 residues.

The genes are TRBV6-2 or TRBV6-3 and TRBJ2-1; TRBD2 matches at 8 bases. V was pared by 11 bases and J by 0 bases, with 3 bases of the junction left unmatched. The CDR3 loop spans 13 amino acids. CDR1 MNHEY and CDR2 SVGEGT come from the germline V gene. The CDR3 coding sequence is TGTGCCGCCCGGGGGGGCTCCTACAATGAGCAGTTCTTC. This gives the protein CAARGGSYNEQFF.

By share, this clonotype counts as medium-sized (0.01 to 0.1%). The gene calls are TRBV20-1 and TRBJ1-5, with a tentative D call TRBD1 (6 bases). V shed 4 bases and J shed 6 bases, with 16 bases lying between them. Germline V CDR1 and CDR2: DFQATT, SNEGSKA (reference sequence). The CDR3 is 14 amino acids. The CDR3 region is CSATKTGLGQPQHF. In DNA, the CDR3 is TGCAGTGCTACGAAGACAGGCCTTGGTCAGCCCCAGCATTTT.

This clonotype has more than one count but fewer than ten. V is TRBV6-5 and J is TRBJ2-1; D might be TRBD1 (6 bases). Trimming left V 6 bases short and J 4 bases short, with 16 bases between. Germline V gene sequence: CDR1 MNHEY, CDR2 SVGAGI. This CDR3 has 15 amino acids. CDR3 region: CASRAWGRLYNEQFF. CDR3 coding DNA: TGTGCCAGCAGAGCCTGGGGGCGTTTATACAATGAGCAGTTCTTC.

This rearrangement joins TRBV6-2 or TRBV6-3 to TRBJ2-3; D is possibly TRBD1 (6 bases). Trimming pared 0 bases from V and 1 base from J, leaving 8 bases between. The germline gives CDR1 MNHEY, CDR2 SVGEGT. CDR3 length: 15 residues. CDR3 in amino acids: CASSYSKGGTDTQYF. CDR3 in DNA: TGTGCCAGCAGTTACTCCAAGGGGGGCACAGATACGCAGTATTTT.

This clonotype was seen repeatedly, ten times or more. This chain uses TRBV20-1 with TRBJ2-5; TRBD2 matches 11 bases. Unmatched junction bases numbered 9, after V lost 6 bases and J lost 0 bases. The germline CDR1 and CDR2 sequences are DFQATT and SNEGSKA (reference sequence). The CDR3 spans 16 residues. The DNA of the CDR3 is TGCAGTGCCCTCCCCCGACTAGCGGGGTACCAAGAGACCCAGTACTTC. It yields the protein CSALPRLAGYQETQYF.

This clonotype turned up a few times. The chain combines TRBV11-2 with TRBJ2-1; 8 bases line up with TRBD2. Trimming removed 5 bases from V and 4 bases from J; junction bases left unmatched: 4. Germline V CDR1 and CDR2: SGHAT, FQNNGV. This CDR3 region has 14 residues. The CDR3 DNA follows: TGTGCCAGCAGCGTTAGCGGGGCTTACAATGAGCAGTTCTTC. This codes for CASSVSGAYNEQFF.

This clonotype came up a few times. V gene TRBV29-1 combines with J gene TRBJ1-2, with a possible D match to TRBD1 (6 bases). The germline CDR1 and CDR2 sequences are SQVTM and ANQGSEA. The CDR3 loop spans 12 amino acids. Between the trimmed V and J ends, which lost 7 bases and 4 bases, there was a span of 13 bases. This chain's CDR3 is CSARTDLYGYTF. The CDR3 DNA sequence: TGCAGCGCCAGGACAGACCTCTATGGCTACACCTTC.

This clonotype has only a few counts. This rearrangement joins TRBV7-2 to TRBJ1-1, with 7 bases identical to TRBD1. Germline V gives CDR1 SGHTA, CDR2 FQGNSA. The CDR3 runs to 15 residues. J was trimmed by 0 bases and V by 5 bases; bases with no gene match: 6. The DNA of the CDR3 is TGTGCCAGCAGCCCGATGACAGGGATGAACACTGAAGCTTTCTTT. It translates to CASSPMTGMNTEAFF.

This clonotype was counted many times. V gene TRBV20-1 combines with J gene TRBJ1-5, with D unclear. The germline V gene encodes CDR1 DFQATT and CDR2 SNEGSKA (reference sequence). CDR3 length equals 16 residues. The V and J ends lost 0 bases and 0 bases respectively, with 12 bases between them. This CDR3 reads CSARDRTRISNQPQHF. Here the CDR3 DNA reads TGCAGTGCTAGAGACAGGACGCGGATTAGCAATCAGCCCCAGCATTTT.

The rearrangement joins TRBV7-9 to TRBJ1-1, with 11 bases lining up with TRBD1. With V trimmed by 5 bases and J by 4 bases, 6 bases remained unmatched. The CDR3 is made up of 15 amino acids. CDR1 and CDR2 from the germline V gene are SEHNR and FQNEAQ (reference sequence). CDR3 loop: CASSKTGQGGTEAFF. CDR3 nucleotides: TGTGCCAGCAGCAAGACGGGACAGGGGGGCACTGAAGCTTTCTTT.

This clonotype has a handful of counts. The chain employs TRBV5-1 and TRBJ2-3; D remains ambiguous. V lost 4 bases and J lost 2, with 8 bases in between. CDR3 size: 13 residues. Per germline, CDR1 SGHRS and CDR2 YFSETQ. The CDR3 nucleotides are TGCGCCAGCAGCACCGGGTCCACAGATACGCAGTATTTT. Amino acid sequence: CASSTGSTDTQYF.

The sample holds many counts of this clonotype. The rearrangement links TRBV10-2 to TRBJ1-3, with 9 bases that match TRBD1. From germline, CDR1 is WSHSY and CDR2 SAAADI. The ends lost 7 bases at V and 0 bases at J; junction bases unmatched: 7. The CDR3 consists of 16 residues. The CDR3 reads CASTGQGKGSGNTIYF. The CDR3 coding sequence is TGCGCCAGCACCGGACAGGGGAAAGGCTCTGGAAACACCATATATTTT.

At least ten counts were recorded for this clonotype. The CDR3 region is CASQFMYRRPGGYTF. The CDR3 nucleotides read TGTGCCAGTCAGTTTATGTACAGGAGACCTGGTGGCTACACCTTC. The chain employs TRBV12-3 or TRBV12-4 and TRBJ1-2, with a weak D call TRBD1 (5 bases). The CDR3 is 15 residues long. V gave up 9 bases and J gave up 7 bases, with 24 bases separating them.

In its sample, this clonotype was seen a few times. The CDR3 sequence is CASRKTSGGSYEQYF. CDR3 in DNA: TGTGCCAGCAGGAAGACTAGCGGGGGGTCCTACGAGCAGTACTTC. This chain links TRBV7-9 with TRBJ2-7, with 13 positions matching TRBD2. CDR3 length equals 15 residues. Per the germline V gene, CDR1 is SEHNR and CDR2 is FQNEAQ (reference sequence). V dropped 6 bases and J dropped 1; count of bases not matched to a gene: 3. Based on the CDR3 plus reference TRBV7-9 and TRBJ2-7, the full variable domain is DTGVSQNPRHKITKRGQNVTFRCDPISEHNRLYWYRQTLGQGPEFLTYFQNEAQLEKSRLLSDRFSAERPKGSFSTLEIQRTEQGDSAMYLCASRKTSGGSYEQYFGPGTRLTVT.

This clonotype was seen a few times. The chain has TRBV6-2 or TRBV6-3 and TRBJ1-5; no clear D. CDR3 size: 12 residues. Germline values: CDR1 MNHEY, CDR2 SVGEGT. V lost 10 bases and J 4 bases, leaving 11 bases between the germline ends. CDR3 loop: CATWDFNQPQHF. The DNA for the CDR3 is TGTGCCACCTGGGATTTTAATCAGCCCCAGCATTTT.

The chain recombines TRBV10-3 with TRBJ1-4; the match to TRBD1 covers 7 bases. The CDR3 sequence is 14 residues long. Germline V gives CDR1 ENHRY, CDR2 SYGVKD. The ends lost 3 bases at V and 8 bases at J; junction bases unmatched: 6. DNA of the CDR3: TGTGCCATCAGTGATCCCGGACAGGACGAAAAACTGTTTTTT. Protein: CAISDPGQDEKLFF.

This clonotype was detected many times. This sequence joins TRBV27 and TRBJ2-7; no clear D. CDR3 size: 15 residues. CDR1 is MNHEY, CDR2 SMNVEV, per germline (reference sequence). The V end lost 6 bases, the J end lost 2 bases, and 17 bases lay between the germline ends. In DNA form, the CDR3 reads TGTGCCAGCAGCTCAATAGGACGCTCTGCCTACGAGCAGTACTTC. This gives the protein CASSSIGRSAYEQYF.

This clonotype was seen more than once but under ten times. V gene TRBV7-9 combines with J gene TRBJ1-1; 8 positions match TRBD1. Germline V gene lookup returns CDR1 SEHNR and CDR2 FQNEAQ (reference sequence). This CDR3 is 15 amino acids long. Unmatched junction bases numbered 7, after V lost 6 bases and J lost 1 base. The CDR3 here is CASSLTDRANTEAFF. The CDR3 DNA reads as TGTGCCAGCAGTTTGACGGACAGGGCGAACACTGAAGCTTTCTTT. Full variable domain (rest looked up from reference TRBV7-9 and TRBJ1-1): DTGVSQNPRHKITKRGQNVTFRCDPISEHNRLYWYRQTLGQGPEFLTYFQNEAQLEKSRLLSDRFSAERPKGSFSTLEIQRTEQGDSAMYLCASSLTDRANTEAFFGQGTRLTVV.

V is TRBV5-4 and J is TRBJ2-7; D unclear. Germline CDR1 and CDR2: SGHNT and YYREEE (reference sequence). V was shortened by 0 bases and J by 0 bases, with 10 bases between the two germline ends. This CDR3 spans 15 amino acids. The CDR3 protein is CASSLAAGVSYEQYF. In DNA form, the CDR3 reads TGTGCCAGCAGCTTGGCCGCAGGAGTCTCCTACGAGCAGTACTTC.

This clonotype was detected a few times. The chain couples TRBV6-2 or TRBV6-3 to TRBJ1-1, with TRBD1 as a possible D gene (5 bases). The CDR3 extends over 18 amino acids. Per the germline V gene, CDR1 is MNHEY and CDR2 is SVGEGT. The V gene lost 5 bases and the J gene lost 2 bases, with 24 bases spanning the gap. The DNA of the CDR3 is TGTGCCAGCAGTGCCCGACAGCATCGAAATTCCGAAAACACTGAAGCTTTCTTT. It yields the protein CASSARQHRNSENTEAFF.

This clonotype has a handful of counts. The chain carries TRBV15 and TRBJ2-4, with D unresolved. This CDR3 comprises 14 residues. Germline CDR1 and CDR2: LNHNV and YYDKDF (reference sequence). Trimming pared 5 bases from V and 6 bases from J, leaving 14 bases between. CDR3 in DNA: TGTGCCACCAGCTATAACAGAATGGTAAACATTCAGTACTTC. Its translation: CATSYNRMVNIQYF.